Shown below are 14 T cell receptor beta chains from a single sample sequenced in a study of T-cell memory formation after mild COVID-19. TCRdb independently ran MiXCR on the 5' RACE reads; one entry per CDR3 protein. Of more than 300,000 distinct CDR3 sequences detected, around 15% appear once; the ten largest clones hold around a fifth. The specimen sequenced was PBMCs or a T cell subset sorted from them (not recorded which). The receptor set was obtained from a man aged 18 to 29 who had mild COVID-19 (a few samples of this study predate the infection). Cell type and time point are not known.

The chain uses TRBV7-2 and TRBJ1-5; D is perhaps TRBD1 (5 bases). The CDR3 totals 15 residues. Per germline, CDR1 SGHTA and CDR2 FQGNSA. V lost 1 base and J 5 bases, leaving 12 bases between the germline ends. CDR3 DNA: TGTGCCAGCAGCTTAGTGGGCGGGGGATATCAGCCCCAGCATTTT. It translates to CASSLVGGGYQPQHF. The full variable domain, with the rest looked up from reference TRBV7-2 and TRBJ1-5, is GAGVSQSPSNKVTEKGKDVELRCDPISGHTALYWYRQSLGQGLEFLIYFQGNSAPDKSGLPSDRFSAERTGGSVSTLTIQRTQQEDSAVYLCASSLVGGGYQPQHFGDGTRLSIL.

This clonotype has more than one count but fewer than ten. V usage is TRBV3-1 and J usage is TRBJ1-2, with D perhaps TRBD1 (6 bases). CDR1 is LGHDT and CDR2 is YNNKEL in the germline V gene (reference sequence). This CDR3 comprises 12 residues. V lost 3 bases and J lost 8, with 10 bases in between. The CDR3 reads CASSHPGEGYTF. The CDR3, as DNA: TGTGCCAGCAGCCATCCAGGGGAAGGCTACACCTTC.

The table lists this clonotype with a few counts. The gene calls are TRBV30 and TRBJ1-4; D is possibly TRBD1 (6 bases). The length of the CDR3 is 16 residues. Germline CDR1 is GTSNPN and CDR2 is SVGIG (reference sequence). The V end was cut by 5 bases, the J end by 6 bases, with 22 bases between. The CDR3 DNA reads TGTGCCTGGTACACAGGGAAAGGCCTCGGGGATGAAAAACTGTTTTTT. The encoded protein is CAWYTGKGLGDEKLFF.

Regarding this clonotype: A read error may produce the germline difference seen at one junction end. This chain connects TRBV7-9 to TRBJ1-6; TRBD1 agrees at 7 bases. CDR1 is SEHNR, CDR2 FQNEAQ, per germline (reference sequence). The CDR3 extends over 17 amino acids. This chain's CDR3 is CASSLGSPTGVRSHLHF. CDR3 coding DNA: TGTGCCAGCAGCTTAGGCTCCCCTACAGGGGTTCGTTCACACCTCCACTTT. Together with reference TRBV7-9 and TRBJ1-6, the CDR3 gives the full variable domain: DTGVSQNPRHKITKRGQNVTFRCDPISEHNRLYWYRQTLGQGPEFLTYFQNEAQLEKSRLLSDRFSAERPKGSFSTLEIQRTEQGDSAMYLCASSLGSPTGVRSHLHFGNGTRLTVT.

Many counts were recorded for this clonotype. This chain joins TRBV7-2 and TRBJ1-2; D might be TRBD1 (5 bases). V was pared by 5 bases and J by 8 bases, with 15 bases between. The length of the CDR3 is 13 residues. CDR1 and CDR2 (germline): SGHTA, FQGNSA. This CDR3 reads CASSAQQAEGYTF. DNA for the CDR3: TGTGCCAGCAGCGCACAACAGGCGGAAGGCTACACCTTC.

Only a few counts were recorded for this clonotype. The chain joins TRBV25-1 to TRBJ1-1; 9 bases align to TRBD1. This CDR3 has 16 residues. V lost 6 bases to trimming and J lost 3 bases; unmatched junction nucleotides: 11. Germline CDR1 and CDR2: MGHDK and SYGVNS. The CDR3 region has the DNA TGTGCCAGCAGCCCTCTACAGGGGGCAGGGCACACTGAAGCTTTCTTT. Translated, it gives CASSPLQGAGHTEAFF.

This chain uses TRBV6-5 with TRBJ1-2, with D unresolved. Germline assignment: CDR1 MNHEY and CDR2 SVGAGI. Between the trimmed V and J ends, which lost 7 bases and 8 bases, there was a span of 26 bases. The CDR3 has 16 residues. CDR3 nucleotides: TGTGCCAGCACAAACGGGATCCCGTCGGCCGGCCGGGGCTACACCTTC. As protein: CASTNGIPSAGRGYTF.

This clonotype was seen at least ten times. The V and J genes are TRBV6-2 or TRBV6-3 and TRBJ2-5, with 10 bases lining up with TRBD2. This CDR3 has 16 amino acids. V trimming: 4 bases; J trimming: 5 bases; junction bases outside the gene matches: 10. Germline lookup yields CDR1 MNHEY and CDR2 SVGEGT. CDR3 coding DNA: TGTGCCAGCAGTTTTGGACTAGCGGCGTACATGGAGACCCAGTACTTC. It is translated as CASSFGLAAYMETQYF.

This rearrangement joins TRBV2 to TRBJ2-7; possible D gene TRBD2, 6 bases. CDR1 and CDR2 from the germline V gene are SNHLY and FYNNEI. CDR3 size: 13 residues. V lost 6 bases and J 3 bases, leaving 12 bases between the germline ends. In DNA form, the CDR3 reads TGTGCCAGCAGCCCTAAGGGACTCTACGAGCAGTACTTC. Amino acids: CASSPKGLYEQYF. Together with reference TRBV2 and TRBJ2-7, the CDR3 gives the full variable domain: EPEVTQTPSHQVTQMGQEVILRCVPISNHLYFYWYRQILGQKVEFLVSFYNNEISEKSEIFDDQFSVERPDGSNFTLKIRSTKLEDSAMYFCASSPKGLYEQYFGPGTRLTVT.

This clonotype was observed a few times. The chain has TRBV9 and TRBJ1-2; 9 bases match TRBD1. The CDR3 is made up of 15 amino acids. Per the germline V gene, CDR1 is SGDLS and CDR2 is YYNGEE. After removal of 4 bases from V and 6 bases from J, the junction contained 10 bases not matched to a gene. CDR3 region: CASSLGSDRGNGYTF. CDR3 nucleotide sequence: TGTGCCAGCAGCCTTGGGTCGGACAGGGGAAATGGCTACACCTTC.

The rearrangement joins TRBV7-2 to TRBJ1-1; D is unresolved. This CDR3 is built from 14 residues. Germline CDR1 is SGHTA and CDR2 is FQGNSA. V dropped 2 bases and J dropped 7 bases, with 14 bases sitting between them. The DNA for the CDR3 is TGTGCCAGCAGCTTATCGAGGACGTCAGATGAAGCTTTCTTT. Its translation: CASSLSRTSDEAFF.

The J gene is TRBJ2-2, the V gene TRBV2, with D possibly TRBD1 on 6 matching bases. The V gene's germline CDR1 is SNHLY and CDR2 FYNNEI. The CDR3 extends over 14 amino acids. The CDR3 spells CATQGPANTGELFF. The CDR3 region has the DNA TGTGCTACACAGGGCCCAGCGAACACCGGGGAGCTGTTTTTT.

Only a few counts were recorded for this clonotype. The CDR3 loop is CSARDRLNDEQFF. The DNA for the CDR3 is TGCAGTGCTAGAGACAGGCTTAACGATGAGCAGTTCTTC. The chain employs TRBV20-1 and TRBJ2-1; D ambiguous. The CDR3 is 13 residues long. In germline, CDR1 is DFQATT, CDR2 SNEGSKA (reference sequence). V shed 0 bases and J shed 8 bases, with 11 bases lying between them.

This clonotype was seen repeatedly, ten times or more. This chain connects TRBV5-1 to TRBJ2-6; tentative D call: TRBD2 (5 bases). With 4 bases removed from V and 0 bases from J, the gap between germline ends came to 20 bases. This CDR3 region has 19 residues. Germline loops: CDR1 SGHRS, CDR2 YFSETQ. The CDR3 sequence: CASSTLTGKPGSGANVLTF. The CDR3 DNA reads as TGCGCCAGCAGCACCCTGACGGGGAAACCCGGCTCTGGGGCCAACGTCCTGACTTTC.